A single sample is the source of the 15 T cell receptor beta chains below, sequenced in a study of Graves' ophthalmopathy and Graves' hyperthyroidism. Amplification of the TCR beta CDR3 regions used RNA transcripts (as template). RT-PCR in the first round used HTBI primers; a second-round multiplex PCR followed. TCRdb re-analysed the multiplex PCR reads in MiXCR, keeping a single row per CDR3 protein. The data show about 180,000 distinct CDR3 sequences, more than 30% seen once. Source material: peripheral blood. Receptors were obtained from a woman aged 40 to 50 with Graves' ophthalmopathy.

The V and J genes are TRBV12-3 or TRBV12-4 and TRBJ2-7; D remains unclear. Trimming removed 5 bases from V and 2 bases from J, with 10 bases in between. The CDR3 runs 13 residues. CDR3 in DNA: TGTGCCAGCAGTCCCACGTTAACCTACGAGCAGTACTTC. This translates into CASSPTLTYEQYF.

This clonotype was found many times. V usage is TRBV12-3 or TRBV12-4 and J usage is TRBJ1-1; possible D gene TRBD1, 6 bases. This CDR3 has 14 amino acids. Trimming left V 3 bases short and J 4 bases short, with 12 bases between. The CDR3 loop is CASSLNRDFTEAFF. The CDR3 bases are TGTGCCAGCAGTTTGAACAGGGATTTCACTGAAGCTTTCTTT.

This clonotype was recorded many times. This CDR3 is CASSYQENTEAFF. In DNA, the CDR3 is TGTGCCAGCAGTTACCAGGAGAACACTGAAGCTTTCTTT. This chain uses TRBV6-5 with TRBJ1-1; D unresolved. The ends were cut back, 2 bases at V and 1 base at J, with 5 bases in the middle. From germline, CDR1 is MNHEY and CDR2 SVGAGI. The CDR3 runs 13 residues.

This clonotype occurred many times. The chain is built from TRBV6-2 or TRBV6-3 and TRBJ1-5; D remains unclear. CDR1 and CDR2 (germline): MNHEY, SVGEGT. With 4 bases removed from V and 2 bases from J, the gap between germline ends came to 9 bases. This CDR3 contains 14 residues. The CDR3 DNA follows: TGTGCCAGCAGTTCCGGCGGCCGCAATCAGCCCCAGCATTTT. This translates into CASSSGGRNQPQHF.

This rearrangement joins TRBV6-2 or TRBV6-3 to TRBJ2-5; unclear D gene. This CDR3 has 13 residues. Germline lookup yields CDR1 MNHEY and CDR2 SVGEGT. Trimming took 7 bases from V and 2 from J, leaving 11 bases between them. For the CDR3, the DNA is TGTGCCAGCACCTCCCAGCTGCAAGAGACCCAGTACTTC. Protein sequence: CASTSQLQETQYF.

This clonotype was recorded at least ten times. V gene TRBV28 combines with J gene TRBJ1-1, with a weak D call TRBD1 (6 bases). V was trimmed by 8 bases and J by 2 bases, leaving 9 bases between them. The CDR3 runs to 12 residues. Germline loops: CDR1 MDHEN, CDR2 SYDVKM. Written as DNA, the CDR3 is TGTGCCAGCTCGGACAGCAACACTGAAGCTTTCTTT. As protein: CASSDSNTEAFF.

This clonotype was counted many times. V and J are TRBV28 and TRBJ1-2, with TRBD1 matching over 10 bases. V shed 3 bases, J shed 7 bases, and the junction held 5 bases outside the gene matches. CDR1 and CDR2 from the germline V gene are MDHEN and SYDVKM. The CDR3 extends over 14 amino acids. This CDR3 reads CASSFIRTGGGYTF. CDR3 bases: TGTGCCAGCAGTTTTATCAGGACAGGGGGTGGCTACACCTTC.

V is TRBV20-1 and J is TRBJ2-7, with TRBD1 identical over 8 bases. Per germline, CDR1 DFQATT and CDR2 SNEGSKA (reference sequence). Germline trimming cut 0 bases from V and 2 bases from J; bases unmatched to any gene: 3. CDR3 length equals 14 residues. CDR3 protein: CSARDVRGPYEQYF. The CDR3 DNA is TGCAGTGCTAGAGATGTCAGGGGGCCCTACGAGCAGTACTTC.

This chain uses TRBV6-1 with TRBJ2-5; possibly TRBD1 for D (5 bases). Germline V CDR1 and CDR2: MNHNS, SASEGT. The CDR3 covers 14 residues. V was pared by 8 bases and J by 1 base, with 14 bases between. CDR3 DNA: TGTGCCAGCCGGCCGACAGACAGCCAAGAGACCCAGTACTTC. Encoded protein: CASRPTDSQETQYF.

This clonotype turned up a few times. The V and J genes are TRBV6-2 or TRBV6-3 and TRBJ1-2; D remains unclear. CDR1 MNHEY and CDR2 SVGEGT come from the germline V gene. The ends were cut back, 8 bases at V and 6 bases at J, with 7 bases in the middle. The CDR3 is 10 residues long. The CDR3 sequence is CASGDNGYTF. In DNA, the CDR3 is TGTGCCAGCGGTGACAATGGCTACACCTTC.

This clonotype showed up many times. The chain carries TRBV2 and TRBJ2-7; D may be TRBD2 (5 bases). Germline CDR1 is SNHLY and CDR2 is FYNNEI. Trimming shortened V by 2 bases and J by 3 bases, and 11 bases separated the two germline ends. The CDR3 length is 14 residues. In DNA, the CDR3 is TGTGCCAGCAGTGAATTTGGCGGGCTCTACGAGCAGTACTTC. The encoded protein is CASSEFGGLYEQYF.

The CDR3 here is CASTPRTGGWQPQHF. The CDR3 DNA follows: TGTGCCAGCACCCCGAGGACAGGGGGCTGGCAGCCCCAGCATTTT. J is TRBJ1-5 and V is TRBV6-2 or TRBV6-3, with TRBD1 matching 11 bases. The J segment lost 7 bases and the V segment lost 7 bases, leaving 9 bases of the junction unmatched. The length of the CDR3 is 15 residues. Germline V lookup: CDR1 MNHEY, CDR2 SVGEGT.

This clonotype appeared many times. The chain joins TRBV4-1 to TRBJ2-7; unclear D gene. CDR1 and CDR2 (germline): MGHRA, YSYEKL. This CDR3 region has 15 residues. The V end was cut by 1 base, the J end by 4 bases, with 14 bases between. CDR3 coding DNA: TGCGCCAGCAGCCAAGGAGAACAGAGTGCTTACGAGCAGTACTTC. Translating gives CASSQGEQSAYEQYF.

The chain employs TRBV20-1 and TRBJ2-2; tentatively, D is TRBD2 (6 bases). Between the trimmed V and J ends, which lost 3 bases and 5 bases, there was a span of 13 bases. Germline V gene sequence: CDR1 DFQATT, CDR2 SNEGSKA (reference sequence). This CDR3 has 14 amino acids. CDR3 DNA: TGCAGTGCTAGTTGGGGGGTTGGGACCGGGGAGCTGTTTTTT. Protein product: CSASWGVGTGELFF.

The count of this clonotype is one. The chain has TRBV28 and TRBJ1-1; 10 bases line up with TRBD1. The ends lost 11 bases at V and 3 bases at J; junction bases unmatched: 15. This CDR3 is 16 amino acids long. The germline V gene has CDR1 MDHEN and CDR2 SYDVKM. In DNA form, the CDR3 reads TGTGCCGTAAAAACCAAGGGACAGGGGAGGCACACTGAAGCTTTCTTT. This encodes CAVKTKGQGRHTEAFF.